A single sample is the source of the 28 T cell receptor beta chains below, sequenced in a study of shared clonotypes between healthy human individuals. This table comes from immunoSEQ multiplex PCR, and its TCRdb copy is limited to in-frame clones, with some not included. The sample holds around 1.1 million clones, about 84% seen once. Source material: memory CD4+ T cells from PBMCs. Stated subset: CD45RA-negative fraction. These receptors originate from a man younger than 30 in good health. Some clones in this sample may be carry-over from other donors' samples.

This clone has a handful of counts. The chain has TRBV6-1 and TRBJ2-7; 12 bases are shared with TRBD2. Looked up from germline, CDR1 is MNHNS and CDR2 is SASEGT. The CDR3 loop spans 15 amino acids. Trimming at V came to 4 bases and at J to 4 bases, leaving 5 bases not matched to a gene. DNA of the CDR3: TGTGCCAGCAGTGGGCTAGCGGGAGGGCCGTACGAGCAGTACTTC. Amino acids: CASSGLAGGPYEQYF.

The V and J genes are TRBV20-1 and TRBJ1-4; 7 bases fit TRBD1. The germline gives CDR1 DFQATT, CDR2 SNEGSKA (reference sequence). Trimming at V came to 5 bases and at J to 14 bases, leaving 8 bases not matched to a gene. CDR3 length: 11 residues. The CDR3 DNA follows: TGCAGTGCTTCGATCCGGGACAGCCTGTTTTTT. It encodes CSASIRDSLFF.

The chain combines TRBV6-1 with TRBJ2-7; 8 nucleotides match TRBD1. V was clipped by 2 bases and J by 6 bases; unmatched bases: 9. CDR3 length: 15 residues. Germline V gene lookup returns CDR1 MNHNS and CDR2 SASEGT. The CDR3 loop is CASSEFLGQASEQYF. In DNA form, the CDR3 reads TGTGCCAGCAGTGAATTCCTGGGACAGGCTAGCGAGCAGTACTTC.

This chain connects TRBV30 to TRBJ2-7, with D unclear. V was cut by 0 bases and J by 3 bases, with 9 bases left in between. The CDR3 has 13 residues. Looked up from germline, CDR1 is GTSNPN and CDR2 is SVGIG (reference sequence). The CDR3 sequence: CAWSVGQNYEQYF. In DNA, the CDR3 is TGTGCCTGGAGTGTTGGTCAGAACTACGAGCAGTACTTC.

This clone was seen only once. J is TRBJ2-5 and V is TRBV18; the match to TRBD1 covers 9 bases. Losses at the gene ends were 3 bases for V and 4 bases for J; bases not matched to a gene: 9. Germline V gene lookup returns CDR1 KGHSH and CDR2 LQKENI. This CDR3 has 16 residues. The CDR3 DNA follows: TGTGCCAGCTCACCTAACAGGGGGCAAGCAGGAGAGACCCAGTACTTC. Protein sequence: CASSPNRGQAGETQYF.

This clone was observed a single time. V and J are TRBV28 and TRBJ1-2; TRBD1 aligns across 8 bases. This CDR3 has 15 amino acids. V lost 4 bases, J lost 2 bases, and 6 bases stayed unmatched. The V gene's germline CDR1 is MDHEN and CDR2 SYDVKM. The CDR3 loop reads CASSYRQGKNYGYTF. CDR3 bases: TGTGCCAGCAGTTATCGACAGGGGAAAAACTATGGCTACACCTTC.

The chain carries TRBV19 and TRBJ1-1; 7 positions agree with TRBD1. V lost 9 bases, J lost 3 bases, and 10 bases stayed unmatched. The CDR3 loop spans 14 amino acids. Germline CDR1 LNHDA, CDR2 SQIVND (reference sequence). Written as DNA, the CDR3 is TGTGCCAGCGGGAAAGCAGGGGGATACACTGAAGCTTTCTTT. Translation gives CASGKAGGYTEAFF.

The J gene is TRBJ2-7, the V gene TRBV28; either TRBD1 or TRBD2 may fit D (5 bases each). This CDR3 has 12 residues. Germline V lookup: CDR1 MDHEN, CDR2 SYDVKM. Between the trimmed V and J ends, which lost 3 bases and 6 bases, there was a span of 9 bases. As DNA, the CDR3 is TGTGCCAGCAGTTTCCGGGACCGCGAGCAGTACTTC. It yields the protein CASSFRDREQYF.

By sample fraction, this clone is medium-sized. The same CDR3 arises from other DNA sequences in this sample as well. V gene TRBV5-1 combines with J gene TRBJ1-1, with D tentatively TRBD1 (5 bases). Germline values: CDR1 SGHRS, CDR2 YFSETQ. Deletions cut 7 bases from V and 0 bases from J, with 13 bases between. This CDR3 contains 14 residues. The CDR3 reads CASGDRNMNTEAFF. CDR3 nucleotides: TGCGCCAGCGGCGACAGAAACATGAACACTGAAGCTTTCTTT.

Comment on this clone: In the same sample, other DNA sequences code for this CDR3. The genes are TRBV5-1 and TRBJ2-7, with D possibly called TRBD1 or TRBD2 (7 bases each). From germline, CDR1 is SGHRS and CDR2 YFSETQ. This CDR3 contains 14 residues. V was cut by 0 bases and J by 4 bases, with 11 bases left in between. DNA for the CDR3: TGCGCCAGCAGCTTGGGACAGGGACTATACGAGCAGTACTTC. Its protein is CASSLGQGLYEQYF. Complete variable domain (other parts from reference TRBV5-1 and TRBJ2-7): KAGVTQTPRYLIKTRGQQVTLSCSPISGHRSVSWYQQTPGQGLQFLFEYFSETQRNKGNFPGRFSGRQFSNSRSEMNVSTLELGDSALYLCASSLGQGLYEQYFGPGTRLTVT.

V and J are TRBV7-2 and TRBJ2-1; 8 nucleotides match TRBD2. Germline CDR1 is SGHTA and CDR2 is FQGNSA. V was clipped by 6 bases and J by 5 bases; unmatched bases: 12. The CDR3 is 16 amino acids. The CDR3 region has the DNA TGTGCCAGCAGTTTCCCACTGAGCGGGAGCAACAATGAGCAGTTCTTC. Protein sequence: CASSFPLSGSNNEQFF.

In nucleotides, the CDR3 is TGCAGCGCCGCCGGCCTAGCGGGAGTTTCAACAGATACGCAGTATTTT. Protein sequence: CSAAGLAGVSTDTQYF. J is TRBJ2-3 and V is TRBV29-1; TRBD2 matches at 10 bases. V lost 7 bases, J lost 3 bases, and 13 bases stayed unmatched. The CDR3 consists of 16 residues. Germline V gene lookup returns CDR1 SQVTM and CDR2 ANQGSEA.

This clone was counted many times. The CDR3 bases are TGTGCCAGCAGCTCTCGTGTGGGCACGCAGTATTTT. Translating it yields CASSSRVGTQYF. The V and J genes are TRBV7-3 and TRBJ2-3; D unclear. V was clipped by 4 bases and J by 9 bases, with 11 bases between them. This CDR3 is built from 12 residues. Germline loops: CDR1 SGHTA, CDR2 FQGTGA.

The CDR3 protein is CASSGSPGSPYEQYF. The CDR3 DNA reads as TGTGCCAGCAGTGGGTCCCCAGGGAGCCCCTACGAGCAGTACTTC. The J gene is TRBJ2-7, the V gene TRBV6-6; D assignment may be TRBD1 or TRBD2 (5 bases each). This CDR3 is built from 15 residues. Germline-derived CDR1 and CDR2 are MNHNY and SVGAGI (reference sequence). Trimming left V 5 bases short and J 2 bases short, with 16 bases between.

This clone was seen more than once but under ten times. The gene calls are TRBV7-3 and TRBJ2-3, with TRBD2 matching over 8 bases. The germline gives CDR1 SGHTA, CDR2 FQGTGA. The CDR3 spans 14 residues. V shed 5 bases and J 2 bases; nucleotides not matched to a gene: 3. DNA for the CDR3: TGTGCCAGCAGCCAGACTAGCGTCACAGATACGCAGTATTTT. As protein: CASSQTSVTDTQYF. The entire variable domain, with the rest obtained from reference TRBV7-3 and TRBJ2-3, is as follows: GAGVSQTPSNKVTEKGKYVELRCDPISGHTALYWYRQSLGQGPEFLIYFQGTGAADDSGLPNDRFFAVRPEGSVSTLKIQRTERGDSAVYLCASSQTSVTDTQYFGPGTRLTVL.

A few counts support this clone. The rearrangement links TRBV18 to TRBJ2-5; D gene uncertain. This CDR3 spans 11 amino acids. Germline CDR1 KGHSH, CDR2 LQKENI. Trimming removed 3 bases from V and 10 bases from J, with 9 bases in between. The chain's CDR3 is CASSPLEDQYF. Here the CDR3 DNA reads TGTGCCAGCTCACCCCTCGAGGACCAGTACTTC.

This sequence joins TRBV25-1 and TRBJ2-3, with 7 bases aligning to TRBD1. CDR3 size: 15 residues. After removal of 1 base from V and 0 bases from J, the junction contained 1 base not matched to a gene. CDR1 and CDR2 (germline): MGHDK, SYGVNS. DNA of the CDR3: TGTGCCAGCAGTGAATGGGGACAGAGCACAGATACGCAGTATTTT. Encoded protein: CASSEWGQSTDTQYF. Looking up the rest from reference TRBV25-1 and TRBJ2-3 gives the full variable domain: EADIYQTPRYLVIGTGKKITLECSQTMGHDKMYWYQQDPGMELHLIHYSYGVNSTEKGDLSSESTVSRIRTEHFPLTLESARPSHTSQYLCASSEWGQSTDTQYFGPGTRLTVL.

There are many counts of this clone. The rearrangement links TRBV6-4 to TRBJ1-2, with no clear D. The germline V and J ends were trimmed by 3 bases and 7 bases, with 15 bases remaining between them. The germline V gene has CDR1 MRHNA and CDR2 SNTAGT. The CDR3 is 14 amino acids. The CDR3 loop is CASSEGRGASGYTF. The CDR3 nucleotides read TGTGCCAGCAGTGAAGGCCGAGGTGCAAGTGGCTACACCTTC.

With respect to this clone: Other nucleotide sequences from this sample produce the same CDR3. The chain carries TRBV7-2 and TRBJ2-3; D not certain. Germline V gives CDR1 SGHTA, CDR2 FQGNSA. This CDR3 has 14 amino acids. The germline V and J ends were trimmed by 2 bases and 0 bases, with 6 bases remaining between them. DNA of the CDR3: TGTGCCAGCAGCTTATTACGGAGCACAGATACGCAGTATTTT. The encoded protein is CASSLLRSTDTQYF.

The gene calls are TRBV11-2 and TRBJ2-7, with unresolved D. Trimming took 1 base from V and 0 from J, leaving 7 bases between them. CDR1 is SGHAT, CDR2 FQNNGV, per germline. The length of the CDR3 is 14 residues. The CDR3 loop reads CASSLGGSSYEQYF. The CDR3 region has the DNA TGTGCCAGCAGCTTAGGAGGTAGCTCCTACGAGCAGTACTTC.

A few counts support this clone. The chain has TRBV18 and TRBJ2-7, with 7 bases fitting TRBD2. There are 11 residues in the CDR3. The germline gives CDR1 KGHSH, CDR2 LQKENI. The ends lost 6 bases at V and 11 bases at J; junction bases unmatched: 7. The CDR3 sequence is CASSSGRDEYF. CDR3 DNA sequence: TGTGCCAGCTCCTCGGGGAGGGATGAGTACTTC. Full variable domain (rest looked up from reference TRBV18 and TRBJ2-7): NAGVMQNPRHLVRRRGQEARLRCSPMKGHSHVYWYRQLPEEGLKFMVYLQKENIIDESGMPKERFSAEFPKEGPSILRIQQVVRGDSAAYFCASSSGRDEYFGPGTRLTVT.

The chain has TRBV19 and TRBJ1-5; no firm D call. Germline CDR1 LNHDA, CDR2 SQIVND (reference sequence). This CDR3 contains 12 residues. V lost 5 bases and J 5 bases, leaving 7 bases between the germline ends. The CDR3 bases are TGTGCCAGTAGTTCCCAATATCAGCCCCAGCATTTT. Translating it yields CASSSQYQPQHF.

The chain has TRBV5-4 and TRBJ2-5; 7 positions match TRBD2. Germline assignment: CDR1 SGHNT and CDR2 YYREEE (reference sequence). The trim removed 4 bases at V and 5 bases at J, leaving 11 bases unmatched. The CDR3 spans 15 residues. CDR3 sequence: CASSQGRTSPETQYF. As DNA, the CDR3 is TGTGCCAGCAGCCAGGGCCGGACTAGTCCCGAGACCCAGTACTTC. The variable domain in full, with the rest retrieved from reference TRBV5-4 and TRBJ2-5, is ETGVTQSPTHLIKTRGQQVTLRCSSQSGHNTVSWYQQALGQGPQFIFQYYREEENGRGNFPPRFSGLQFPNYSSELNVNALELDDSALYLCASSQGRTSPETQYFGPGTRLLVL.

Comments on this clone: A much larger clone differs by one base, so this may be a read error. V and J are TRBV11-2 and TRBJ1-2, with D hard to call. V was shortened by 3 bases and J by 4 bases, with 9 bases between the two germline ends. The length of the CDR3 is 13 residues. CDR1 and CDR2 from the germline V gene are SGHAT and FQNNGV. The CDR3 DNA reads TGTGCCAGCAGCTTTCACGGCCTCTATGGCTACACCTTC. It yields the protein CASSFHGLYGYTF.

Note on this clone: The same CDR3 also results from other DNA sequences found in this sample. The chain recombines TRBV18 with TRBJ2-2; 8 bases align to TRBD2. This CDR3 has 15 residues. V gave up 3 bases and J gave up 5 bases; unmatched junction bases: 5. Germline V lookup: CDR1 KGHSH, CDR2 LQKENI. CDR3 protein: CASSPLAGQTGELFF. CDR3 DNA: TGTGCCAGCTCACCCTTAGCGGGGCAGACCGGGGAGCTGTTTTTT.

The genes are TRBV7-9 and TRBJ2-3, with D possibly matching TRBD2 (6 bases). The germline V gene encodes CDR1 SEHNR and CDR2 FQNEAQ (reference sequence). V was cut by 8 bases and J by 0 bases, with 12 bases left in between. This CDR3 is 14 amino acids long. This chain's CDR3 is CASRVAASTDTQYF. CDR3 DNA: TGTGCCAGCCGGGTAGCGGCGAGCACAGATACGCAGTATTTT.

V and J are TRBV28 and TRBJ1-5, with 7 bases aligning to TRBD1. This CDR3 has 15 residues. The V and J ends lost 2 bases and 1 base, in that order; junction bases with no gene match: 2. Germline-derived CDR1 and CDR2 are MDHEN and SYDVKM. The CDR3 DNA reads as TGTGCCAGCAGTTTACCAGGGGGGAGCAATCAGCCCCAGCATTTT. This sequence encodes CASSLPGGSNQPQHF.

There are many counts of this clone. The chain uses TRBV29-1 and TRBJ1-3; D is possibly TRBD1 (5 bases). The CDR3 runs to 12 residues. Germline V gene data show CDR1 as SQVTM and CDR2 as ANQGSEA. The V and J ends lost 7 bases and 3 bases respectively, with 10 bases between them. CDR3: CSATEGGNTIYF. For the CDR3, the DNA is TGCAGCGCGACAGAGGGTGGAAACACCATATATTTT.